One T cell receptor (beta chain) is described in this entry. Its target is unknown. This CDR3 is 13 amino acids long. Libraries were prepared by immunoSEQ multiplex PCR; TCRdb keeps only in-frame clonotypes and omits some of them. The table records roughly 1,500,000 clones, 95% to 99% of them present only once. This sample is drawn from a study of shared clonotypes between healthy human individuals. Study-wide points: The sharing of roughly 5% of naive CD4 clonotypes was seen across a handful of donors.

The rearrangement links TRBV21-1 to TRBJ2-3; TRBD1 is the table's D call and was not checked against the DNA. TRBV21-1 is flagged as a pseudogene. The sample comprised naive CD4+ T cells sorted from blood. Regarding subset: CD45RA+ positively selected. This TCR derives from a man aged 25 to 45 in good health. The CDR3 reads CAHKGGHTDTQYF. The CDR3 DNA reads TGTGCTCACAAAGGGGGACACACAGATACGCAGTATTTT.